The 5 T cell receptor beta chains in this list originate from one sample, sequenced in a study of cytomegalovirus exposure and HLA in healthy donors. The PCR was carried out with 60 Vbeta primers and 13 Jbeta primers. Method: immunoSEQ multiplex PCR; TCRdb's copy keeps in-frame clones and lacks some. Of 170,000 or so clones listed, less than 85% are singletons. What was sequenced was PBMCs. The receptors shown here come from a man aged 35 to 55 in good health and CMV-seronegative.

The sample holds one count of this clone. V and J are TRBV28 and TRBJ1-2, with no clear D. CDR3 length: 13 residues. The germline V gene encodes CDR1 MDHEN and CDR2 SYDVKM. The germline V and J ends were trimmed by 7 bases and 6 bases, with 15 bases remaining between them. The CDR3 DNA reads as TGTGCCAGCATAGCCCGCCCTTGGGATGGCTACACCTTC. The encoded protein is CASIARPWDGYTF.

CDR3 DNA: TGTGCCAGCAGCTTCCACAGAGCTAATCAGCCCCAGCATTTT. This gives the protein CASSFHRANQPQHF. The rearrangement uses TRBV5-4 and TRBJ1-5; D is unresolved. Germline loops: CDR1 SGHNT, CDR2 YYREEE (reference sequence). Trimming took off 2 bases at V and 4 bases at J, with 10 bases between the two ends. CDR3 length equals 14 residues. Full variable domain (remainder filled in from reference TRBV5-4 and TRBJ1-5): ETGVTQSPTHLIKTRGQQVTLRCSSQSGHNTVSWYQQALGQGPQFIFQYYREEENGRGNFPPRFSGLQFPNYSSELNVNALELDDSALYLCASSFHRANQPQHFGDGTRLSIL.

V is TRBV5-1 and J is TRBJ2-3; D not certain. The CDR3 contains 14 residues. The germline V and J ends were trimmed by 1 base and 0 bases, with 6 bases remaining between them. Germline CDR1 reads SGHRS; CDR2 reads YFSETQ. CDR3 in DNA: TGCGCCAGCAGCTTGTACGGTAGCACAGATACGCAGTATTTT. Encoded protein: CASSLYGSTDTQYF.

The chain carries TRBV7-2 and TRBJ2-7, with D possibly TRBD2 on 5 matching bases. The CDR3 loop spans 15 amino acids. CDR1 is SGHTA, CDR2 FQGNSA, per germline. V was clipped by 8 bases and J by 0 bases, with 17 bases between them. DNA of the CDR3: TGTGCCAGCCGATTATCCCTAGGGAGCTCCTACGAGCAGTACTTC. Its translation is CASRLSLGSSYEQYF.

The V gene is TRBV29-1, the J gene TRBJ2-5, with 7 bases aligning to TRBD2. The CDR3 covers 15 residues. With 1 base clipped from V and 4 bases from J, the junction kept 9 bases outside the gene matches. Germline values: CDR1 SQVTM, CDR2 ANQGSEA. The DNA for the CDR3 is TGCAGCGTTGAAGTTGGGGGGGTGGGTGTAGAGACCCAGTACTTC. Amino acid sequence: CSVEVGGVGVETQYF. Combining the CDR3 with reference TRBV29-1 and TRBJ2-5 gives the whole variable domain SAVISQKPSRDICQRGTSLTIQCQVDSQVTMMFWYRQQPGQSLTLIATANQGSEATYESGFVIDKFPISRPNLTFSTLTVSNMSPEDSSIYLCSVEVGGVGVETQYFGPGTRLLVL.